Listed below are T cell receptor beta chains from one sample, sequenced in a study of blood T cell repertoires in COVID-19. Sequenced by immunoSEQ multiplex PCR; TCRdb stores in-frame clones only, minus some. The profile shows over 90,000 clones, 87% of them singletons. Sample: peripheral blood. The receptors shown here come from a man in his forties or fifties in a cohort sampled during active COVID-19. The CDR3 runs from the conserved cysteine through the conserved F or W. A D gene is named only where the DNA matches it firmly. Size is omitted from some rows. Given values are once, few, many or a class for expanded clones.

CDR3,DNA,D,V,size,J
CASSRAVNTGELFF,TGTGCCAGCAGTAGAGCGGTGAACACCGGGGAGCTGTTTTTT,NA,TRBV6-4,once,TRBJ2-2
CASSPVDRNTEAFF,TGTGCCAGCAGTCCCGTGGACAGGAACACTGAAGCTTTCTTT,NA,TRBV27,NA,TRBJ1-1
CASSVIWPDTEAFF,TGTGCCAGCAGTGTTATATGGCCTGACACTGAAGCTTTCTTT,NA,TRBV16,NA,TRBJ1-1
CASNQQGTDTQYF,TGTGCCAGCAATCAACAGGGCACAGATACGCAGTATTTT,NA,TRBV12-3/TRBV12-4,NA,TRBJ2-3
CASRFGRRSTEAFF,TGCGCCAGCAGATTTGGGAGGCGGAGCACTGAAGCTTTCTTT,NA,TRBV5-1,NA,TRBJ1-1
CASSRGTGEATNEKLFF,TGTGCCAGCAGCCGAGGGACAGGGGAGGCAACTAATGAAAAACTGTTTTTT,TRBD1,TRBV3-1/TRBV3-2,NA,TRBJ1-4
CASRGGGSNMNTEAFF,TGCGCCAGCCGAGGAGGAGGGTCCAACATGAACACTGAAGCTTTCTTT,NA,TRBV5-1,NA,TRBJ1-1
CAAHPRAGGSGANVLTF,TGTGCCGCCCACCCCCGTGCAGGGGGCTCTGGGGCCAACGTCCTGACTTTC,TRBD1,TRBV10-3,NA,TRBJ2-6
CASSYGTDSNQPQHF,TGCGCCAGCAGCTACGGGACAGATAGCAATCAGCCCCAGCATTTT,TRBD1,TRBV5-1,NA,TRBJ1-5
CASSLGQGGSVQYF,TGTGCCAGCAGTCTAGGACAGGGGGGGTCCGTTCAGTACTTC,TRBD1,TRBV28,few,TRBJ2-4
CASSFGAQETQYF,TGTGCCAGCAGTTTTGGGGCACAAGAGACCCAGTACTTC,NA,TRBV28,NA,TRBJ2-5
CASSEGYRTGLAGGKYTGELFF,TGTGCCAGCAGTGAAGGATATCGGACGGGACTAGCGGGGGGGAAATACACCGGGGAGCTGTTTTTT,TRBD2,TRBV6-1,NA,TRBJ2-2
CASSRHPTPGGSGDNEQFF,TGTGCCAGCAGCCGTCACCCGACCCCGGGGGGTAGCGGAGACAATGAGCAGTTCTTC,TRBD2,TRBV4-2,NA,TRBJ2-1
CASSFFRGGGAVAGELFF,TGTGCCAGCAGCTTCTTTCGCGGCGGGGGGGCCGTTGCCGGGGAGCTGTTTTTT,TRBD2,TRBV7-8,NA,TRBJ2-2
CASSPQAGGGTGELFF,TGTGCTAGCAGCCCCCAAGCGGGGGGGGGCACCGGGGAGCTGTTTTTT,TRBD2,TRBV7-7,once,TRBJ2-2
CASSSLGLRAGTANYGYTF,TGTGCCAGCAGCTCCCTGGGATTGAGGGCGGGAACAGCTAACTATGGCTACACCTTC,NA,TRBV7-8,NA,TRBJ1-2
CASSYSGGEQYF,TGTGCCAGCAGTTACTCGGGGGGAGAGCAGTACTTC,NA,TRBV6-5,NA,TRBJ2-7
CASKAGQLESYGYTF,TGTGCCAGCAAGGCAGGGCAATTGGAAAGTTATGGCTACACCTTC,NA,TRBV27,NA,TRBJ1-2
CASGRETGRLYSPLHF,TGTGCCAGCGGCCGAGAGACAGGGAGGTTGTATTCACCCCTCCACTTT,TRBD1,TRBV27,NA,TRBJ1-6
CASSLGGPDGYTF,TGTGCCAGCAGCTTAGGAGGGCCCGATGGCTACACCTTC,NA,TRBV11-1,NA,TRBJ1-2
CSAVTGNEQYF,TGCAGTGCTGTGACAGGGAACGAGCAGTACTTC,TRBD1,TRBV20-1,once,TRBJ2-7
CASSTGPYNEQFF,TGTGCCAGCTCGACAGGGCCCTACAATGAGCAGTTCTTC,TRBD1,TRBV9,NA,TRBJ2-1
CASSLLIPGELFF,TGCGCCAGCAGCTTGCTAATACCCGGGGAGCTGTTTTTT,NA,TRBV5-1,NA,TRBJ2-2
CASSFGDSYNEKLFF,TGTGCCAGCAGTTTTGGGGACAGTTATAATGAAAAACTGTTTTTT,TRBD1,TRBV28,NA,TRBJ1-4
CASSYTSLAKNIQYF,TGTGCCAGCAGTTATACTTCACTAGCCAAAAACATTCAGTACTTC,NA,TRBV6-2/TRBV6-3,once,TRBJ2-4
CASTLGGSDQPQHF,TGTGCCAGTACATTAGGGGGTTCGGATCAGCCCCAGCATTTT,NA,TRBV6-5,NA,TRBJ1-5
CSATSGVEAFF,TGCAGTGCTACCTCAGGGGTTGAAGCTTTCTTT,NA,TRBV20-1,NA,TRBJ1-1
CASSSVATEQYF,TGTGCCAGCAGCTCCGTCGCGACAGAGCAGTACTTC,NA,TRBV7-9,NA,TRBJ2-7
CASSPPSRARFF,TGTGCCAGCAGTCCCCCCTCCAGGGCGCGGTTCTTC,NA,TRBV6-6,NA,TRBJ2-1
CASSPPRGETQYF,TGTGCCAGCTCACCACCCCGAGGAGAGACCCAGTACTTC,NA,TRBV18,NA,TRBJ2-5
CASVRDRGYNEQFF,TGTGCCAGCGTCCGGGACAGGGGATACAATGAGCAGTTCTTC,TRBD1,TRBV2,NA,TRBJ2-1
CASSYSSGTGFLETQYF,TGTGCCAGCAGTTACTCTTCCGGGACAGGATTTCTGGAGACCCAGTACTTC,TRBD1,TRBV6-2/TRBV6-3,NA,TRBJ2-5
CASSPRQVTSAGANVLTF,TGTGCCAGCAGCCCAAGACAGGTGACATCGGCGGGGGCCAACGTCCTGACTTTC,NA,TRBV3-1/TRBV3-2,NA,TRBJ2-6
CASSANGGQSQETQYF,TGTGCCAGCAGCGCAAACGGAGGGCAGAGCCAAGAGACCCAGTACTTC,NA,TRBV7-3,NA,TRBJ2-5
CASSFGTANTGELFF,TGCGCCAGCAGCTTCGGGACTGCTAACACCGGGGAGCTGTTTTTT,NA,TRBV5-1,NA,TRBJ2-2
CASSYLGQLHNYGYTF,TGTGCCAGCAGTTACCTCGGACAGCTCCATAACTATGGCTACACCTTC,NA,TRBV6-6,NA,TRBJ1-2
CASSPGQGIFDTQYF,TGTGCCAGCTCCCCAGGACAGGGGATATTCGATACGCAGTATTTT,TRBD1,TRBV18,NA,TRBJ2-3
CASSPWGLADSYNEQFF,TGCGCCAGCAGCCCCTGGGGACTAGCGGACTCCTACAATGAGCAGTTCTTC,TRBD2,TRBV4-1,NA,TRBJ2-1
CASSPVTQPASDRRNEKLFF,TGTGCCAGCTCACCCGTTACTCAACCCGCTTCAGACAGGCGTAATGAAAAACTGTTTTTT,NA,TRBV18,NA,TRBJ1-4
CASTWDRNQPQHF,TGTGCCAGCACCTGGGACAGGAATCAGCCCCAGCATTTT,TRBD1,TRBV12-3/TRBV12-4,NA,TRBJ1-5
CASSWDRGTEAFF,TGTGCCAGCAGCTGGGACAGGGGGACTGAAGCTTTCTTT,TRBD1,TRBV12-3/TRBV12-4,NA,TRBJ1-1
CASVGGGWETQYF,TGTGCCAGCGTCGGAGGGGGCTGGGAGACCCAGTACTTC,NA,TRBV6-5,NA,TRBJ2-5
CASSRARGGEQFF,TGTGCCAGCAGTCGAGCGAGAGGAGGGGAGCAGTTCTTC,NA,TRBV12-3/TRBV12-4,NA,TRBJ2-1
CASSLVQTYYGYTF,TGTGCCAGCAGTTTAGTGCAGACATACTATGGCTACACCTTC,NA,TRBV28,NA,TRBJ1-2
CASTDQGPTYEQYF,TGTGCCAGCACCGACCAGGGTCCTACCTACGAGCAGTACTTC,NA,TRBV2,NA,TRBJ2-7
CASSKDLAGQETQYF,TGTGCCAGCAGCAAAGATCTAGCGGGGCAAGAGACCCAGTACTTC,NA,TRBV21-1,NA,TRBJ2-5
CASSPSQGVGNTEAFF,TGCGCCAGCAGCCCCTCACAGGGGGTCGGGAACACTGAAGCTTTCTTT,TRBD1,TRBV5-1,NA,TRBJ1-1
CASSVAGQGGEQYF,TGTGCCAGCAGCGTCGCAGGACAGGGTGGTGAGCAGTACTTC,TRBD1,TRBV9,NA,TRBJ2-7
CASSSAGHYGYTF,TGTGCCAGCAGCTCGGCCGGACATTATGGCTACACCTTC,NA,TRBV5-6,NA,TRBJ1-2
CASSADGGSGNTIYF,TGTGCCAGCTCAGCAGACGGAGGCTCTGGAAACACCATATATTTT,NA,TRBV18,NA,TRBJ1-3
CASRQGRNTEAFF,TGTGCCAGCCGACAGGGAAGGAACACTGAAGCTTTCTTT,TRBD1,TRBV18,NA,TRBJ1-1
CASSIAHAGETQYF,TGTGCCAGTAGTATAGCCCACGCAGGGGAGACCCAGTACTTC,NA,TRBV19,NA,TRBJ2-5
CASSLGQGILEQYF,TGTGCCAGCAGCCTGGGACAGGGGATCCTTGAGCAGTACTTC,TRBD1,TRBV7-9,few,TRBJ2-7
CASGVQGGYTEAFF,TGTGCCAGCGGAGTACAGGGGGGGTACACTGAAGCTTTCTTT,NA,TRBV21-1,NA,TRBJ1-1